These 23 T cell receptor beta chains were sequenced from one sample in a study of T cell responses to AZD1222 COVID-19 vaccine. The method was immunoSEQ multiplex PCR; TCRdb's version includes in-frame clones alone and lacks a portion of them. The table lists more than 110,000 clones, about 92% of them singletons. Here the sequenced sample was peripheral blood, taken on day 0 of AZD1222 vaccination. The receptors stem from an adult in good health.

The rearrangement joins TRBV4-3 to TRBJ1-2; no clear D gene. The V gene's germline CDR1 is LGHNA and CDR2 YSLEER. There are 18 residues in the CDR3. Trimming pared 1 base from V and 6 bases from J, leaving 24 bases between. For the CDR3, the DNA is TGCGCCAGCAGCCAAGGAAGACGGAAACAACGGACCATCAATGGCTACACCTTC. Its translation is CASSQGRRKQRTINGYTF.

The chain has TRBV7-9 and TRBJ2-4, with D hard to call. Trimming left V 2 bases short and J 8 bases short, with 13 bases between. CDR3 length: 14 residues. Germline assignment: CDR1 SEHNR and CDR2 FQNEAQ (reference sequence). CDR3 loop: CASSLLMDQDIQYF. The CDR3 DNA follows: TGTGCCAGCAGCTTACTAATGGACCAAGACATTCAGTACTTC.

The V and J genes are TRBV5-5 and TRBJ1-1, with 8 bases identical to TRBD1. The V gene's germline CDR1 is SGHKS and CDR2 YYEKEE (reference sequence). Trimming at V came to 4 bases and at J to 1 base, leaving 15 bases not matched to a gene. The length of the CDR3 is 18 residues. CDR3 region: CASSKQPGQVVGNTEAFF. CDR3 coding DNA: TGTGCCAGCAGCAAACAACCGGGACAGGTTGTAGGGAACACTGAAGCTTTCTTT.

V is TRBV6-5 and J is TRBJ1-2, with no clear D. CDR1 and CDR2 (germline): MNHEY, SVGAGI. The V and J ends lost 3 bases and 8 bases respectively, with 13 bases between them. The CDR3 runs to 13 residues. CDR3 residues: CASSYSPPGGYTF. As DNA, the CDR3 is TGTGCCAGCAGTTATTCACCACCGGGGGGCTACACCTTC.

The chain employs TRBV7-8 and TRBJ2-7; no clear D gene. Germline loops: CDR1 SGHVS, CDR2 FQNEAQ. This CDR3 comprises 16 residues. With 5 bases removed from V and 7 bases from J, the gap between germline ends came to 24 bases. As DNA, the CDR3 is TGTGCCAGCAGCCAGGCCCGGATCCCCAGATTGTGGGAGCAGTACTTC. Translated, it gives CASSQARIPRLWEQYF.

The chain combines TRBV2 with TRBJ2-1; 10 bases map to TRBD2. Germline V lookup: CDR1 SNHLY, CDR2 FYNNEI. After removal of 1 base from V and 6 bases from J, the junction contained 3 bases not matched to a gene. This CDR3 is built from 15 residues. CDR3 loop: CASSEGKRGGNEQFF. CDR3 coding DNA: TGTGCCAGCAGTGAAGGAAAGCGGGGGGGCAATGAGCAGTTCTTC. The full variable domain, with the rest looked up from reference TRBV2 and TRBJ2-1, is EPEVTQTPSHQVTQMGQEVILRCVPISNHLYFYWYRQILGQKVEFLVSFYNNEISEKSEIFDDQFSVERPDGSNFTLKIRSTKLEDSAMYFCASSEGKRGGNEQFFGPGTRLTVL.

The V call is TRBV2, the J call TRBJ2-7; D is perhaps TRBD1 or TRBD2 (5 bases each). Germline V gene sequence: CDR1 SNHLY, CDR2 FYNNEI. The CDR3 is 18 amino acids. Trimming shortened V by 5 bases and J by 5 bases, and 28 bases separated the two germline ends. CDR3 in amino acids: CASSPGAGMSGNEDEQYF. CDR3 coding DNA: TGTGCCAGCAGTCCTGGGGCAGGGATGAGCGGTAATGAGGACGAGCAGTACTTC. Full variable domain (outside the CDR3, taken from reference TRBV2 and TRBJ2-7): EPEVTQTPSHQVTQMGQEVILRCVPISNHLYFYWYRQILGQKVEFLVSFYNNEISEKSEIFDDQFSVERPDGSNFTLKIRSTKLEDSAMYFCASSPGAGMSGNEDEQYFGPGTRLTVT.

The chain couples TRBV4-1 to TRBJ2-5; 7 positions match TRBD1. With V trimmed by 4 bases and J by 0 bases, 8 bases remained unmatched. From germline, CDR1 is MGHRA and CDR2 YSYEKL. This CDR3 is built from 16 residues. This CDR3 is CASSRTPQGYQETQYF. CDR3 in DNA: TGCGCCAGCAGCCGGACTCCACAGGGGTACCAAGAGACCCAGTACTTC.

The genes are TRBV12-3 or TRBV12-4 and TRBJ1-1, with D unclear. The CDR3 contains 13 residues. The V end was cut by 5 bases, the J end by 6 bases, with 13 bases between. CDR3 nucleotide sequence: TGTGCCAGCAGTGGGGAATTGGGCGCTGAAGCTTTCTTT. It encodes CASSGELGAEAFF.

For the CDR3, the DNA is TGTGCCAGCAGCTGGAGGGATACCCAAGAGACCCAGTACTTC. As protein: CASSWRDTQETQYF. This chain joins TRBV11-3 and TRBJ2-5; possibly TRBD2 for D (6 bases). The germline V and J ends were trimmed by 4 bases and 1 base, with 10 bases remaining between them. The CDR3 is 14 amino acids. Germline CDR1 reads SGHNT; CDR2 reads YENEEA. The full variable domain, completed using reference TRBV11-3 and TRBJ2-5, is EAGVVQSPRYKIIEKKQPVAFWCNPISGHNTLYWYLQNLGQGPELLIRYENEEAVDDSQLPKDRFSAERLKGVDSTLKIQPAELGDSAVYLCASSWRDTQETQYFGPGTRLLVL.

J is TRBJ1-1 and V is TRBV5-6; 8 bases align to TRBD1. J gave up 4 bases and V 0 bases, and 5 bases lay outside the gene matches. CDR1 is SGHDT and CDR2 is YYEEEE in the germline V gene. CDR3 length: 15 amino acids. CDR3 residues: CASSLVRGLGTEAFF. CDR3 DNA sequence: TGTGCCAGCAGCTTGGTCAGGGGGCTGGGCACTGAAGCTTTCTTT.

The rearrangement uses TRBV6-2 or TRBV6-3 and TRBJ2-2; D possibly corresponds to TRBD2 (7 bases). The V gene's germline CDR1 is MNHEY and CDR2 SVGEGT. CDR3 size: 16 residues. V lost 6 bases and J lost 6, with 20 bases in between. The CDR3 DNA is TGTGCCAGCAGCCCTTTGAAGGGGGGGCCCCCCGGGGAGCTGTTTTTT. Its protein product is CASSPLKGGPPGELFF.

The V gene is TRBV30, the J gene TRBJ1-6; the match to TRBD1 covers 7 bases. Losses at the gene ends were 3 bases for V and 10 bases for J; bases not matched to a gene: 9. The CDR3 has 14 residues. The germline gives CDR1 GTSNPN, CDR2 SVGIG (reference sequence). CDR3 residues: CAWSVGQVNSPLHF. The CDR3 DNA follows: TGTGCCTGGAGCGTAGGACAGGTCAACTCACCCCTCCACTTT. Using reference TRBV30 and TRBJ1-6 for the parts outside the CDR3, the full variable domain is SQTIHQWPATLVQPVGSPLSLECTVEGTSNPNLYWYRQAAGRGLQLLFYSVGIGQISSEVPQNLSASRPQDRQFILSSKKLLLSDSGFYLCAWSVGQVNSPLHFGNGTRLTVT.

The genes are TRBV4-1 and TRBJ1-4; D is possibly TRBD1 (5 bases). There are 15 residues in the CDR3. Germline V gene sequence: CDR1 MGHRA, CDR2 YSYEKL. V shed 1 base and J shed 5 bases, with 11 bases lying between them. The DNA of the CDR3 is TGCGCCAGCAGCCAAGTTCTGACAGACAATGAAAAACTGTTTTTT. Its protein product is CASSQVLTDNEKLFF.

The CDR3 sequence is CASSTTGGSGDTQYF. The CDR3 DNA follows: TGTGCCAGTAGTACTACAGGGGGCTCTGGAGATACGCAGTATTTT. V usage is TRBV19 and J usage is TRBJ2-3; 9 bases match TRBD1. V dropped 4 bases and J dropped 5; count of bases not matched to a gene: 7. This CDR3 comprises 15 residues. CDR1 and CDR2 (germline): LNHDA, SQIVND (reference sequence).

The V and J genes are TRBV3-1 (or the pseudogene TRBV3-2) and TRBJ1-1; D unclear. CDR3 length equals 13 residues. CDR1 and CDR2 (germline): LGHDT, YNNKEL (reference sequence). The V end lost 1 base, the J end lost 7 bases, and 10 bases lay between the germline ends. The CDR3 region is CASSQGGLGEAFF. The CDR3 DNA is TGTGCCAGCAGCCAAGGGGGATTGGGTGAAGCTTTCTTT.

The J gene is TRBJ1-5, the V gene TRBV27; 9 bases are a match to TRBD1. The V gene end was trimmed by 6 bases and the J gene end by 1 base; junction bases not matched to a gene: 1. CDR1 is MNHEY and CDR2 is SMNVEV in the germline V gene (reference sequence). The CDR3 is 14 residues long. The CDR3, as DNA: TGTGCCAGCAGGGGACAGGGAAGCAATCAGCCCCAGCATTTT. This codes for CASRGQGSNQPQHF.

This clone was observed a handful of times. The chain employs TRBV2 and TRBJ1-5, with 7 bases fitting TRBD1. Germline V gene sequence: CDR1 SNHLY, CDR2 FYNNEI. This CDR3 is built from 13 residues. The V segment lost 6 bases and the J segment 9 bases; nucleotides outside the gene matches: 8. Here the CDR3 DNA reads TGTGCCAGCAGACGACAGGGTTTAGGGCCCCAGCATTTT. Its protein product is CASRRQGLGPQHF. The full variable domain, in which reference TRBV2 and TRBJ1-5 provide the parts outside the CDR3, is EPEVTQTPSHQVTQMGQEVILRCVPISNHLYFYWYRQILGQKVEFLVSFYNNEISEKSEIFDDQFSVERPDGSNFTLKIRSTKLEDSAMYFCASRRQGLGPQHFGDGTRLSIL.

The chain couples TRBV7-2 to TRBJ2-1; no definite D call. The CDR3 sequence is 14 residues long. V was cut by 6 bases and J by 5 bases, with 14 bases left in between. Germline V CDR1 and CDR2: SGHTA, FQGNSA. The CDR3 region has the DNA TGTGCCAGCAGGATGGACGCACGAAACAATGAGCAGTTCTTC. Its protein is CASRMDARNNEQFF.

The chain couples TRBV29-1 to TRBJ2-7; no clear D gene. Germline CDR1 SQVTM, CDR2 ANQGSEA. This CDR3 region has 13 residues. V was clipped by 7 bases and J by 1 base, with 14 bases between them. In DNA, the CDR3 is TGCAGCGCCCGAAGAGTGGAGTCCTACGAGCAGTACTTC. Its translation: CSARRVESYEQYF.

The chain couples TRBV18 to TRBJ2-7; the D is unclear. V lost 4 bases, J lost 4 bases, and 11 bases lay in between. Germline values: CDR1 KGHSH, CDR2 LQKENI. This CDR3 has 13 residues. The CDR3 loop is CASSQSDGYEQYF. The CDR3 DNA is TGTGCCAGCTCACAATCGGACGGATACGAGCAGTACTTC.

The V and J genes are TRBV11-3 and TRBJ1-1; D unresolved. This CDR3 has 13 residues. Deletions cut 2 bases from V and 9 bases from J, with 13 bases between. Per the germline V gene, CDR1 is SGHNT and CDR2 is YENEEA. CDR3 DNA sequence: TGTGCCAGCAGCTTAAGGTTTAGCCAGCAAGCTTTCTTT. This translates into CASSLRFSQQAFF.

This clone was counted once. The chain recombines TRBV27 with TRBJ1-4; TRBD1 matches at 10 bases. V shed 6 bases, J shed 7 bases, and the junction held 11 bases outside the gene matches. Germline values: CDR1 MNHEY, CDR2 SMNVEV (reference sequence). This CDR3 has 16 residues. The CDR3 here is CASRPTRTGGGEKLFF. The DNA for the CDR3 is TGTGCCAGCAGACCCACACGGACAGGGGGAGGTGAAAAACTGTTTTTT.